The 13 T cell receptor beta chains presented below share a single source sample, sequenced in a study of blood T cell repertoires in COVID-19. The repertoire was sequenced with immunoSEQ multiplex PCR; TCRdb's copy has only in-frame clones and lacks some. The table has fewer than 60,000 clones, roughly 87% seen once. Sequencing used peripheral blood. The source is a human donor with acute or convalescent COVID-19. The donor label of this sample is uncertain.

V is TRBV18 and J is TRBJ1-1, with a weak D call TRBD1 (5 bases). CDR1 KGHSH and CDR2 LQKENI come from the germline V gene. The CDR3 sequence is 17 residues long. V shed 2 bases and J shed 0 bases, with 16 bases lying between them. CDR3 sequence reads: CASSPKAGNYMNTEAFF. As DNA, the CDR3 is TGTGCCAGCTCACCAAAGGCAGGGAATTATATGAACACTGAAGCTTTCTTT.

This clone was counted a single time. J is TRBJ1-1 and V is TRBV18; 7 nucleotides match TRBD1. The V segment lost 2 bases and the J segment 4 bases; nucleotides outside the gene matches: 4. Germline loops: CDR1 KGHSH, CDR2 LQKENI. This CDR3 has 14 amino acids. This chain's CDR3 is CASSPTPGGTEAFF. Here the CDR3 DNA reads TGTGCCAGCTCACCAACCCCAGGGGGCACTGAAGCTTTCTTT.

The rearrangement links TRBV5-6 to TRBJ2-3; 8 bases line up with TRBD1. The germline V gene has CDR1 SGHDT and CDR2 YYEEEE. The CDR3 extends over 15 amino acids. With V trimmed by 4 bases and J by 3 bases, 7 bases remained unmatched. The CDR3 loop is CASSPDRGLTDTQYF. The CDR3 DNA follows: TGTGCCAGCAGCCCAGACAGGGGTTTGACAGATACGCAGTATTTT.

The CDR3 region is CASATGDRYEQYF. CDR3 in DNA: TGTGCCAGCGCTACAGGGGATAGGTACGAGCAGTACTTC. The chain carries TRBV28 and TRBJ2-7; 7 nucleotides agree with TRBD1. This CDR3 comprises 13 residues. Germline CDR1 reads MDHEN; CDR2 reads SYDVKM. Germline trimming cut 8 bases from V and 4 bases from J; bases unmatched to any gene: 8.

The chain carries TRBV19 and TRBJ2-1; 12 bases are a match to TRBD2. The germline CDR1 and CDR2 sequences are LNHDA and SQIVND (reference sequence). Unmatched junction bases numbered 4, after V lost 4 bases and J lost 3 bases. The CDR3 is made up of 16 amino acids. The CDR3 nucleotides are TGTGCCAGTAGTACGACTAGCGGGGGCGTCTACAATGAGCAGTTCTTC. This sequence encodes CASSTTSGGVYNEQFF.

The rearrangement links TRBV7-2 to TRBJ2-7, with 10 bases matching TRBD1. Germline CDR1 is SGHTA and CDR2 is FQGNSA. This CDR3 contains 15 residues. V dropped 5 bases and J dropped 7; count of bases not matched to a gene: 11. CDR3 in DNA: TGTGCCAGCAGCCGCCGGGACAGGGGCCCTCGGGAGCAGTACTTC. Translated: CASSRRDRGPREQYF.

This chain uses TRBV6-1 with TRBJ2-2; the match to TRBD2 covers 9 bases. Looked up from germline, CDR1 is MNHNS and CDR2 is SASEGT. This CDR3 comprises 15 residues. The junction had 5 bases not matched to a gene; V was cut back by 2 bases and J by 7 bases. CDR3 loop: CASSEIAGVGGELFF. In DNA, the CDR3 is TGTGCCAGCAGTGAAATAGCGGGAGTAGGCGGGGAGCTGTTTTTT.

The chain recombines TRBV27 with TRBJ1-5; D possibly corresponds to TRBD1 (6 bases). Germline V CDR1 and CDR2: MNHEY, SMNVEV (reference sequence). V lost 6 bases to trimming and J lost 7 bases, with 22 bases between them. This CDR3 comprises 16 residues. The CDR3 DNA follows: TGTGCCAGCAGCTTAGGGGGTGGGGCAGGGAGGCAGCCCCAGCATTTT. As protein: CASSLGGGAGRQPQHF.

The rearrangement uses TRBV28 and TRBJ2-1, with D perhaps TRBD2 (5 bases). CDR3 length equals 16 residues. Deletions cut 3 bases from V and 1 base from J, with 13 bases between. Germline V gives CDR1 MDHEN, CDR2 SYDVKM. The CDR3 spells CASSLTQRRSYNEQFF. DNA for the CDR3: TGTGCCAGCAGTTTGACCCAGCGGAGGTCCTACAATGAGCAGTTCTTC.

The chain is built from TRBV24-1 and TRBJ2-1, with 9 bases aligning to TRBD1. The ends lost 4 bases at V and 5 bases at J; junction bases unmatched: 11. This CDR3 is 17 amino acids long. Germline V gene sequence: CDR1 KGHDR, CDR2 SFDVKD. CDR3 in amino acids: CATSDPTRDRVNNEQFF. CDR3 nucleotides: TGTGCCACCAGTGACCCGACACGGGACAGGGTTAACAATGAGCAGTTCTTC.

This clone showed up just a few times. The chain joins TRBV5-6 to TRBJ1-1; D not certain. V was shortened by 5 bases and J by 4 bases, with 15 bases between the two germline ends. The germline gives CDR1 SGHDT, CDR2 YYEEEE. This CDR3 has 14 amino acids. The CDR3: CASRPVEVSTEAFF. For the CDR3, the DNA is TGTGCCAGCAGACCTGTTGAGGTAAGCACTGAAGCTTTCTTT.

The V gene is TRBV19, the J gene TRBJ2-1; 11 positions match TRBD1. After removal of 1 base from V and 2 bases from J, the junction contained 1 base not matched to a gene. CDR3 length: 16 amino acids. The germline CDR1 and CDR2 sequences are LNHDA and SQIVND (reference sequence). This chain's CDR3 is CASSIGGQGAYNEQFF. The CDR3 nucleotides read TGTGCCAGTAGTATAGGGGGACAGGGGGCCTACAATGAGCAGTTCTTC.

The V call is TRBV14, the J call TRBJ1-2; 7 positions match TRBD1. The trim removed 1 base at V and 7 bases at J, leaving 9 bases unmatched. CDR1 SGHDN and CDR2 FVKESK come from the germline V gene. The CDR3 sequence is 15 residues long. The CDR3: CASSQGQGVGFGYTF. The CDR3 coding sequence is TGTGCCAGCAGCCAAGGACAGGGTGTGGGATTTGGCTACACCTTC. Full variable domain (rest looked up from reference TRBV14 and TRBJ1-2): EAGVTQFPSHSVIEKGQTVTLRCDPISGHDNLYWYRRVMGKEIKFLLHFVKESKQDESGMPNNRFLAERTGGTYSTLKVQPAELEDSGVYFCASSQGQGVGFGYTFGSGTRLTVV.